The 19 T cell receptor beta chains below all came from one sample that was sequenced in a study of vaccination effects on CD4 cells after COVID-19. Antigen-specific CD4+ T cell clonotypes were called by their expansion after viral peptide-pool culture in ViraFEST. Following culture for approximately ten days, CD4+ T cells were isolated. Nobody among the vaccine recipients had prior SARS-CoV-2 infection (nucleocapsid antibodies were negative). Repertoires were generated with immunoSEQ multiplex PCR, while TCRdb's copy carries only in-frame clones and drops some. Of 41,000 or so clones in the sample, 77% are singletons; the top ten hold 2.9%. No antigens are known for them. The sample in question was CD4+ T cells from PBMCs cultured with HCoV-NL63 spike peptides, obtained before COVID-19 vaccination. All receptors come from a human donor who received a COVID-19 vaccine.

This chain uses TRBV18 with TRBJ1-1; 8 bases match TRBD1. Trimming removed 5 bases from V and 4 bases from J; junction bases left unmatched: 9. The CDR3 extends over 15 amino acids. CDR1 KGHSH and CDR2 LQKENI come from the germline V gene. Written as DNA, the CDR3 is TGTGCCAGCTCATCAACAGGGGGAGAGGGCACTGAAGCTTTCTTT. Translation: CASSSTGGEGTEAFF.

This clone was recorded a few times. This chain connects TRBV9 to TRBJ2-6; 7 nucleotides match TRBD2. The V segment lost 4 bases and the J segment 0 bases; nucleotides outside the gene matches: 4. Per the germline V gene, CDR1 is SGDLS and CDR2 is YYNGEE. CDR3 length: 16 residues. The CDR3 nucleotides are TGTGCCAGCAGCCGCCGGGGGGACTCTGGGGCCAACGTCCTGACTTTC. This encodes CASSRRGDSGANVLTF.

Only a few counts were recorded for this clone. The chain employs TRBV12-5 and TRBJ1-5, with D perhaps matching TRBD1 (5 bases). The CDR3 totals 13 residues. Germline CDR1 reads LGHNT; CDR2 reads FRNRAP. The V and J ends lost 7 bases and 1 base respectively, with 8 bases between them. This CDR3 reads CASDGGSNQPQHF. As DNA, the CDR3 is TGTGCTAGTGATGGGGGGAGCAATCAGCCCCAGCATTTT.

The J gene is TRBJ1-2, the V gene TRBV6-5, with 9 bases that match TRBD1. Germline-derived CDR1 and CDR2 are MNHEY and SVGAGI. V lost 8 bases and J lost 1; bases outside the gene matches: 2. The CDR3 is 13 residues long. CDR3 loop: CASGTGYNYGYTF. In DNA, the CDR3 is TGTGCCAGCGGGACAGGGTATAACTATGGCTACACCTTC.

The chain has TRBV5-8 and TRBJ2-1, with a possible D match to TRBD2 (6 bases). V shed 2 bases and J shed 6 bases, with 18 bases lying between them. The CDR3 has 16 amino acids. The V gene's germline CDR1 is SGHTS and CDR2 YDEGEE. Written as DNA, the CDR3 is TGTGCCAGCAGCTTAAGGCCCAGGATGGGGGGCAATGAGCAGTTCTTC. Amino acid sequence: CASSLRPRMGGNEQFF.

This sequence joins TRBV9 and TRBJ2-2; no firm D call. Germline V lookup: CDR1 SGDLS, CDR2 YYNGEE. The CDR3 runs to 13 residues. V lost 3 bases to trimming and J lost 4 bases, with 7 bases between them. In DNA, the CDR3 is TGTGCCAGCAGCGCGGACCTCACCGGGGAGCTGTTTTTT. Its translation: CASSADLTGELFF.

V is TRBV6-5 and J is TRBJ2-4, with 10 bases fitting TRBD2. The CDR3 length is 14 residues. V dropped 6 bases and J dropped 7; count of bases not matched to a gene: 6. Germline V lookup: CDR1 MNHEY, CDR2 SVGAGI. The CDR3 here is CASRRSGGLNIQYF. CDR3 coding DNA: TGTGCCAGCAGGCGTAGCGGGGGGCTGAACATTCAGTACTTC.

The chain couples TRBV9 to TRBJ2-6, with TRBD1 matching over 7 bases. V shed 4 bases and J 0 bases; nucleotides not matched to a gene: 7. The CDR3 sequence is 17 residues long. Germline V gene lookup returns CDR1 SGDLS and CDR2 YYNGEE. This CDR3 reads CASSLRTGSSGANVLTF. DNA of the CDR3: TGTGCCAGCAGCTTACGGACAGGTAGCTCTGGGGCCAACGTCCTGACTTTC.

The chain carries TRBV21-1 and TRBJ2-7. TRBV21-1 is tagged as a pseudogene. This CDR3 is 16 amino acids long. The CDR3 coding sequence is TGTGCCAGCAGCAAAGGGGGGGCCAGCCTCTCCTACGAGCAGTACGTC. This sequence encodes CASSKGGASLSYEQYV.

This clone showed up just once. V usage is TRBV5-5 and J usage is TRBJ2-3, with a tentative D call TRBD2 (6 bases). CDR3 size: 15 residues. V lost 0 bases to trimming and J lost 0 bases, with 8 bases between them. Germline V gene lookup returns CDR1 SGHKS and CDR2 YYEKEE (reference sequence). The CDR3 sequence is CASSLGGGSTDTQYF. The CDR3 region has the DNA TGTGCCAGCAGCTTGGGTGGGGGGAGCACAGATACGCAGTATTTT.

The rearrangement uses TRBV7-8 and TRBJ2-1, with 9 nucleotides matching TRBD1. Per germline, CDR1 SGHVS and CDR2 FQNEAQ. J gave up 7 bases and V 4 bases, and 5 bases lay outside the gene matches. The CDR3 has 14 amino acids. The CDR3 spells CASSSRTGVNEQFF. CDR3 nucleotides: TGTGCCAGCAGCTCCCGGACAGGGGTGAATGAGCAGTTCTTC.

The V gene is TRBV3-1 (or the pseudogene TRBV3-2), the J gene TRBJ1-6, with unresolved D. V shed 4 bases and J shed 0 bases, with 13 bases lying between them. In germline, CDR1 is LGHDT, CDR2 YNNKEL (reference sequence). The CDR3 is made up of 17 amino acids. The CDR3 DNA reads TGTGCCAGCAGCCGGACCAGAGCTAGCTCCTATAATTCACCCCTCCACTTT. This codes for CASSRTRASSYNSPLHF.

The chain has TRBV3-1 (or the pseudogene TRBV3-2) and TRBJ1-2; 10 bases agree with TRBD1. The V gene end was trimmed by 6 bases and the J gene end by 3 bases; junction bases not matched to a gene: 4. Germline V CDR1 and CDR2: LGHDT, YNNKEL (reference sequence). The CDR3 totals 14 residues. CDR3 sequence (DNA): TGTGCCAGCAGGACGGGGACAGGGGACTATGGCTACACCTTC. Amino acid sequence: CASRTGTGDYGYTF.

The chain links TRBV11-1 to TRBJ2-5; D remains ambiguous. This CDR3 is built from 13 residues. Between the trimmed V and J ends, which lost 1 base and 1 base, there was a span of 4 bases. Germline loops: CDR1 SGHAT, CDR2 FQDESV (reference sequence). The CDR3 loop reads CASSLGFQETQYF. The CDR3 region has the DNA TGTGCCAGCAGCTTAGGCTTCCAAGAGACCCAGTACTTC.

The chain combines TRBV6-6 with TRBJ2-1; 12 bases fit TRBD2. Trimming cost V 6 bases and J 1 base; bases outside gene matches: 19. The CDR3 consists of 21 residues. CDR1 and CDR2 (germline): MNHNY, SVGAGI (reference sequence). CDR3 nucleotide sequence: TGTGCCAGCAGCCCCCCACAGGTGCTAGCGGGGGGGGCACCATCCTACAATGAGCAGTTCTTC. Its translation: CASSPPQVLAGGAPSYNEQFF.

This clone was observed once. The J gene is TRBJ1-2, the V gene TRBV7-2; a possible D gene is TRBD1 (6 bases). This CDR3 has 15 residues. Germline-derived CDR1 and CDR2 are SGHTA and FQGNSA. V was shortened by 1 base and J by 6 bases, with 15 bases between the two germline ends. The CDR3 bases are TGTGCCAGCAGCTTAGAGCCGGGGGACATCGATGGCTACACCTTC. This codes for CASSLEPGDIDGYTF.

This chain joins TRBV30 and TRBJ1-3, with a weak D call TRBD1 (5 bases). CDR1 is GTSNPN and CDR2 is SVGIG in the germline V gene (reference sequence). The CDR3 length is 14 residues. Trimming left V 3 bases short and J 8 bases short, with 17 bases between. In DNA form, the CDR3 reads TGTGCCTGGAGAAACCGGGCCGGGGCAGACACCATATATTTT. This sequence encodes CAWRNRAGADTIYF.

The V gene is TRBV24-1, the J gene TRBJ2-1; 7 bases are shared with TRBD1. The CDR3 is 16 amino acids. Germline CDR1 KGHDR, CDR2 SFDVKD. V lost 7 bases to trimming and J lost 3 bases; unmatched junction nucleotides: 11. The CDR3 is CATSGDSSTLYNEQFF. In nucleotides, the CDR3 is TGTGCCACCAGCGGGGACAGCTCAACCCTCTACAATGAGCAGTTCTTC.

This clone was observed a few times. The chain combines TRBV18 with TRBJ1-1; D might be TRBD1 (5 bases). V was pared by 2 bases and J by 2 bases, with 9 bases between. The germline CDR1 and CDR2 sequences are KGHSH and LQKENI. The CDR3 is 14 residues long. The CDR3 reads CASSPVRGNTEAFF. The CDR3 nucleotides are TGTGCCAGCTCACCAGTAAGGGGTAACACTGAAGCTTTCTTT.